The entry that follows covers one TCR beta chain sequence. From germline, CDR1 is SGHTA and CDR2 FQGTGA. The CDR3 covers 13 residues. Trimming removed 4 bases from V and 8 bases from J, with 9 bases in between. This entry is derived from a study of blood T cell repertoires in COVID-19. Study-wide background: PBMCs, B-cell-depleted T cells, or T cells provided the cDNA or gDNA that made up the material.

TCRdb's table, derived via immunoSEQ multiplex PCR, lists solely in-frame clones and lacks some. The table lists 300,000 to 400,000 clones, 83% of them singletons. Material: peripheral blood. The TCR was taken from a man aged 25-40 years with active or convalescent COVID-19. The chain employs TRBV7-3 and TRBJ1-6, with D perhaps TRBD1 (6 bases). The CDR3 DNA follows: TGTGCCAGCAGCTACAGGGCGGATTCACCCCTCCACTTT. This gives the protein CASSYRADSPLHF.